These T cell receptor beta chains were read from a single sample in a study of CD8 T cells in ankylosing spondylitis. A single record per CDR3 protein comes from TCRdb applying MiXCR to the 5' RACE reads. The table shows about 360,000 distinct CDR3 sequences, with roughly 22% occurring only once. Specimen: blood, either unsorted or a sorted T cell fraction (not recorded which). These receptors were obtained from a male donor with ankylosing spondylitis or in good health (not recorded which). Both conserved end residues are trimmed from each CDR3. A row's size may be missing; if present it is once, few, many or a size class.

clone_size: few
v_call: TRBV12-3/TRBV12-4
cdr3_aa: ASSDLSQVNEQF

clone_size: -
v_call: TRBV20-1
cdr3_aa: SARDRSRSSNTQY

clone_size: -
v_call: TRBV2
cdr3_aa: ASSADPSGALNTGELF

clone_size: -
v_call: TRBV20-1
cdr3_aa: SAHSGETQY

clone_size: -
v_call: TRBV6-5
cdr3_aa: ASSYSGGVGELF

clone_size: -
v_call: TRBV7-9
cdr3_aa: ASSLAAVAQWVDTQY

clone_size: -
v_call: TRBV11-2
cdr3_aa: ASSTRPSGGHTGELF

clone_size: -
v_call: TRBV15
cdr3_aa: ATSTGQGTNVLT

clone_size: few
v_call: TRBV12-3/TRBV12-4
cdr3_aa: ASSLASGTYEQY

clone_size: -
v_call: TRBV7-8
cdr3_aa: ATERKAGDLNTGELF

clone_size: -
v_call: TRBV4-1
cdr3_aa: ASSHGSNPQH

clone_size: many
v_call: TRBV4-1
cdr3_aa: ASRGTASYEQY

clone_size: -
v_call: TRBV5-6
cdr3_aa: ASSTGGADEKLF

clone_size: few
v_call: TRBV27
cdr3_aa: ASGNNYYGYT

clone_size: -
v_call: TRBV5-1
cdr3_aa: ASSPVGDFTEELF

clone_size: -
v_call: TRBV10-3
cdr3_aa: AITGTDRTYEQY

clone_size: -
v_call: TRBV12-3/TRBV12-4
cdr3_aa: ASRADTTYEQY

clone_size: -
v_call: TRBV14
cdr3_aa: ASRPSGGANYNEQF

clone_size: -
v_call: TRBV7-6
cdr3_aa: ASSPLSDSYNEQF

clone_size: few
v_call: TRBV9
cdr3_aa: ASSGYGGARDTQY

clone_size: -
v_call: TRBV5-1
cdr3_aa: ASSFVPEEEQY

clone_size: -
v_call: TRBV29-1
cdr3_aa: SVDLADAQFHSYNEQF